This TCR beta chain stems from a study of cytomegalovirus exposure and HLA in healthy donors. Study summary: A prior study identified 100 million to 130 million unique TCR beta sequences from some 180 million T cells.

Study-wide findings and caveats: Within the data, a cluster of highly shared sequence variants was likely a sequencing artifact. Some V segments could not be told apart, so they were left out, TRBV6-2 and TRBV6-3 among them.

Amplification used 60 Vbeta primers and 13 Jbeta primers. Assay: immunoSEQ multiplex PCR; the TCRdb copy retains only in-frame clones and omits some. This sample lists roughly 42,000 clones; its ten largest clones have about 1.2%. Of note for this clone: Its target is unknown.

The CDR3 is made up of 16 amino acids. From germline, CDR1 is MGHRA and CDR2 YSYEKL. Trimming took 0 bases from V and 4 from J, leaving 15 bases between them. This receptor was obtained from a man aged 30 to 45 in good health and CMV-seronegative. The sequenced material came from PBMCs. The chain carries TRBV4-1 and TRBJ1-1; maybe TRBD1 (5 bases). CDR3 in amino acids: CASSQDRGTSSTEAFF. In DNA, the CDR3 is TGCGCCAGCAGCCAAGATCGGGGGACCTCGAGCACTGAAGCTTTCTTT.